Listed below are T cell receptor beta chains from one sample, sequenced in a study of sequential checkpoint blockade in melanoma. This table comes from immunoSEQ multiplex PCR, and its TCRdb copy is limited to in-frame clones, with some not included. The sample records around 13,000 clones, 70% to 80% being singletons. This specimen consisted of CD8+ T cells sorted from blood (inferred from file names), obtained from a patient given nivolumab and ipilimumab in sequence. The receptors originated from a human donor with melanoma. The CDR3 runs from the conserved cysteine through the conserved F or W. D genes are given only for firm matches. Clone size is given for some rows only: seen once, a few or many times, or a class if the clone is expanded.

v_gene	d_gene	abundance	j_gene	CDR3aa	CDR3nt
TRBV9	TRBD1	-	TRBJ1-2	CASSKGTRDRSHYGYTF	TGTGCCAGCAGCAAAGGGACCCGGGACAGGAGCCACTATGGCTACACCTTC
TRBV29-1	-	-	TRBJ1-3	CSVEDNSFPSGNTIYF	TGCAGCGTTGAAGATAACAGCTTTCCCTCTGGAAACACCATATATTTT
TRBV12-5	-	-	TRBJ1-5	CASGSSTNSNQPQHF	TGTGCTAGTGGTTCCAGTACGAATAGCAATCAGCCCCAGCATTTT
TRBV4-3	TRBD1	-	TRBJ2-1	CASSQFRGRTYEQFF	TGCGCCAGCAGCCAGTTCAGGGGGCGCACCTATGAGCAGTTCTTC
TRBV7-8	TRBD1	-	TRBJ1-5	CASSLAGILDRETQPQHF	TGTGCCAGCAGCTTAGCCGGGATACTTGACAGGGAAACTCAGCCCCAGCATTTT
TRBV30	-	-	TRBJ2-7	CAWISPRGSYEQYF	TGTGCCTGGATCTCCCCCCGAGGGTCCTACGAGCAGTACTTC
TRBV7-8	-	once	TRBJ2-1	CASSLGVGLSSYNEQFF	TGTGCCAGCAGCCTAGGCGTAGGACTTAGCTCCTACAATGAGCAGTTCTTC
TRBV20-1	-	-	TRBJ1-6	CSARVSSLHF	TGCAGTGCTAGAGTTTCTTCCCTCCACTTT
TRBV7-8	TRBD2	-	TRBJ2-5	CASSGGLAGATQETQYF	TGTGCCAGCAGCGGGGGACTAGCGGGGGCTACTCAAGAGACCCAGTACTTC
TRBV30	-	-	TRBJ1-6	CAWSEDRFYSPLHF	TGTGCCTGGAGTGAAGACAGGTTCTATTCACCCCTCCACTTT
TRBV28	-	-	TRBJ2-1	CASSEIDSSSYNEQFF	TGTGCCAGCAGTGAGATCGACTCGAGCTCCTACAATGAGCAGTTCTTC
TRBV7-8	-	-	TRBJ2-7	CASIGQGRYEQYF	TGTGCCAGCATAGGGCAGGGGAGATACGAGCAGTACTTC
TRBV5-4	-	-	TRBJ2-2	CASSLAPGLNTGELFF	TGTGCCAGCAGCTTGGCCCCAGGGCTTAACACCGGGGAGCTGTTTTTT
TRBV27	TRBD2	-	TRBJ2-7	CASTKLAGVIYEQYF	TGTGCCAGCACCAAACTAGCGGGAGTTATCTACGAGCAGTACTTC
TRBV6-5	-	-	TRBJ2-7	CASSYGGGTYEQYF	TGTGCCAGCAGTTACGGGGGAGGAACCTACGAGCAGTACTTC
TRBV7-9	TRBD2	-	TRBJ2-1	CASSLLAGGNEQFF	TGTGCCAGCAGCTTATTAGCGGGGGGCAATGAGCAGTTCTTC
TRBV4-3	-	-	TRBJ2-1	CASSPQGGLSYNEQFF	TGCGCCAGCAGCCCCCAGGGGGGATTATCCTACAATGAGCAGTTCTTC
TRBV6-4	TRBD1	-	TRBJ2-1	CARGIPGQVYNEQFF	TGTGCCAGAGGGATACCGGGACAGGTCTACAATGAGCAGTTCTTC
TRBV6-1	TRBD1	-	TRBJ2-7	CASKFDRGIRDEQYF	TGTGCCAGCAAGTTCGACAGGGGGATCAGGGACGAGCAGTACTTC
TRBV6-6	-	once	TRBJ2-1	CASSHSSNEQFF	TGTGCCAGCAGCCACTCTAGCAATGAGCAGTTCTTC
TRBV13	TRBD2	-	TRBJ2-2	CASSLTSGGAGELFF	TGTGCCAGCAGCTTGACTAGCGGGGGGGCCGGGGAGCTGTTTTTT
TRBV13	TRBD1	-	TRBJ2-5	CASSGTGQETQYF	TGTGCCAGCAGTGGGACAGGGCAAGAGACCCAGTACTTC
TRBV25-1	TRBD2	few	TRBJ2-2	CASSGGPLAGAGTGELFF	TGTGCCAGCAGTGGAGGTCCGCTAGCGGGAGCGGGCACCGGGGAGCTGTTTTTT
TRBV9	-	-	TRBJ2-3	CASSVEGFIGDTQYF	TGTGCCAGCAGCGTAGAGGGGTTCATAGGGGATACGCAGTATTTT
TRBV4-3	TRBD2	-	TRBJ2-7	CASSPNAGGYEQYF	TGCGCCAGCAGCCCCAACGCGGGAGGGTACGAGCAGTACTTC
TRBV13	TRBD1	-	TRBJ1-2	CASSFPGQGPLNYGYTF	TGTGCCAGCAGCTTCCCGGGACAGGGACCTTTGAACTATGGCTACACCTTC
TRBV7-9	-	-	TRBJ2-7	CASSFGGSYEQYF	TGTGCCAGCAGCTTTGGAGGTTCCTACGAGCAGTACTTC
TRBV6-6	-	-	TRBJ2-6	CASPGPSGANVLTF	TGTGCCAGTCCGGGTCCCTCTGGGGCCAACGTCCTGACTTTC
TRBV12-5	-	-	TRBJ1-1	CASGLYSEAFF	TGTGCTAGTGGTTTGTACTCTGAAGCTTTCTTT
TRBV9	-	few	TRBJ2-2	CASSERSYTGELFF	TGTGCCAGCAGCGAAAGATCCTATACCGGGGAGCTGTTTTTT
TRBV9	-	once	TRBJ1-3	CASSSSPTHSSGNTIYF	TGTGCCAGCAGCTCATCCCCGACGCACAGCTCTGGAAACACCATATATTTT
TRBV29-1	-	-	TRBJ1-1	CSVEGWMAGGNTEAFF	TGCAGCGTTGAAGGATGGATGGCAGGAGGCAACACTGAAGCTTTCTTT
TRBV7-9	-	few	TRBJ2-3	CASSPRRVLDTQYF	TGTGCCAGCAGCCCGAGGAGGGTTTTGGATACGCAGTATTTT
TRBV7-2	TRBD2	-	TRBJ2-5	CASSWGGVTQYF	TGTGCCAGCAGCTGGGGGGGAGTGACCCAGTACTTC
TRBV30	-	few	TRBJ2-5	CAWSAVRETQYF	TGTGCCTGGAGTGCAGTCAGAGAGACCCAGTACTTC
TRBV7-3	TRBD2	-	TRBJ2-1	CASSASGAEQFF	TGTGCCAGCAGCGCTAGCGGGGCAGAGCAGTTCTTC
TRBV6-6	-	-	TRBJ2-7	CASSPDRSSYEQYF	TGTGCCAGCAGCCCCGACAGGTCCTCCTACGAGCAGTACTTC
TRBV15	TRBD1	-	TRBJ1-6	CATRGTGSINSPLHF	TGTGCCACCAGGGGGACAGGGTCCATTAATTCACCCCTCCACTTT
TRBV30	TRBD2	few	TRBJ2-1	CAWSGGLAGAYNEQFF	TGTGCCTGGAGTGGGGGACTAGCGGGAGCCTACAATGAGCAGTTCTTC